Below, one TCR beta chain is given with its context. Its antigen is still unknown. The source of the sample is a study of CD8 T cells in Susac syndrome. Broader study findings: By the study's own acknowledgment, its TCR sequencing and HLA analysis included relatively few individuals.

Reverse transcription of about 0.5 to 1 ug RNA used random hexamers. The amplification used immunoSEQ multiplex PCR on TCR beta CDR3; it spanned 54 Vbeta and 13 Jbeta. TCRdb used MiXCR to reprocess the immunoSEQ multiplex PCR reads, holding one entry per CDR3 protein. Among some 100,000 distinct CDR3 sequences listed, 85% to 95% were seen once. The germline V and J ends were trimmed by 4 bases and 0 bases, with 16 bases remaining between them. Germline loops: CDR1 SGHRS, CDR2 YFSETQ. This CDR3 has 17 amino acids. While serving as controls, healthy donors were matched for age and sex. While CD8+ and CD4+ T cells were isolated negatively, TEMRA cells were enriched by FACS.

The receptor's source is a human donor in good health. This chain joins TRBV5-1 and TRBJ1-4, with a possible D match to TRBD1 (5 bases). The sequencing sample was made of CD4+ T cells from PBMCs. The CDR3 DNA follows: TGCGCCAGCAGCAGGGGAGTAGCGCGAACAACTAATGAAAAACTGTTTTTT. Its protein product is CASSRGVARTTNEKLFF.